A selection of T cell receptor beta chains follows, all from one sample in a study of cytomegalovirus exposure and HLA in healthy donors. This table comes from immunoSEQ multiplex PCR, and its TCRdb copy is limited to in-frame clones, with some not included. Its table lists about 200,000 clones. The sample consisted of PBMCs. These receptors were obtained from a boy younger than 18 in good health and CMV-seronegative. Both conserved end residues are part of each CDR3. D genes are given only for firm matches.

V: TRBV5-1; J: TRBJ2-7; D: NA; DNA: TGCGCCAGCAGCTTGGCGCTACAGGCTTTGGGCTACGAGCAGTACTTC; CDR3: CASSLALQALGYEQYF
V: TRBV10-3; J: TRBJ1-2; D: NA; DNA: TGTGCCATCAGTGAAGGCGGACTTAAGCCTCCGGGCTACACCTTC; CDR3: CAISEGGLKPPGYTF
V: TRBV7-9; J: TRBJ1-1; D: NA; DNA: TGTGCCAGCAGCCTATTGGCCGGGTGGGCTTTCTTT; CDR3: CASSLLAGWAFF
V: TRBV19; J: TRBJ2-7; D: NA; DNA: TGTGCCAGTAGTATAGGACAGGCTGGGTACGAGCAGTACTTC; CDR3: CASSIGQAGYEQYF
V: TRBV28; J: TRBJ2-5; D: NA; DNA: TGTGCCAGCAGTCCCGGGTTGGTCGAGACCCAGTACTTC; CDR3: CASSPGLVETQYF
V: TRBV7-3; J: TRBJ2-1; D: TRBD2; DNA: TGTGCCAGCAGCTTAGTCGGGGGGGGATACAATGAGCAGTTCTTC; CDR3: CASSLVGGGYNEQFF
V: TRBV7-6; J: TRBJ1-1; D: NA; DNA: TGTGCCAGCAGCTCCGGTAGGAACACTGAAGCTTTCTTT; CDR3: CASSSGRNTEAFF
V: TRBV19; J: TRBJ1-1; D: NA; DNA: TGTGCCAGTAGTATTGCGGGAGGAGCTGAAGCTTTCTTT; CDR3: CASSIAGGAEAFF
V: TRBV30; J: TRBJ1-1; D: NA; DNA: TGTGCCTGGACGGTGAACACTGAAGCTTTCTTT; CDR3: CAWTVNTEAFF
V: TRBV4-1; J: TRBJ1-6; D: TRBD1; DNA: TGCGCCAGCAGCCAAAGGGACAGGGGGAGCTCCTATAATTCACCCCTCCACTTT; CDR3: CASSQRDRGSSYNSPLHF
V: TRBV4-1; J: TRBJ1-1; D: TRBD1; DNA: TGCGCCAGCAGCCAAGTAACAGGGGGCATCTTGGTCACTGAAGCTTTCTTT; CDR3: CASSQVTGGILVTEAFF
V: TRBV25-1; J: TRBJ2-1; D: NA; DNA: TGTGCCAGCAGTGCGGGGGAGCAGTTCTTC; CDR3: CASSAGEQFF
V: TRBV9; J: TRBJ1-2; D: NA; DNA: TGTGCCAGCAGCGTAGGCAGGGGCTCTATCTATGGCTACACCTTC; CDR3: CASSVGRGSIYGYTF
V: TRBV6-1; J: TRBJ1-1; D: NA; DNA: TGTGCCAGCAGTGTCAGGGCCCCGGGCACTGAAGCTTTCTTT; CDR3: CASSVRAPGTEAFF
V: TRBV6-4; J: TRBJ1-1; D: TRBD1; DNA: TGTGCCAGCAGTCCGACAGGGCTGGACACTGAAGCTTTCTTT; CDR3: CASSPTGLDTEAFF
V: TRBV6-1; J: TRBJ2-7; D: TRBD1; DNA: TGTGCCAGCAGTGCCCAGGGACAGGGATCCTACGAGCAGTACTTC; CDR3: CASSAQGQGSYEQYF
V: TRBV19; J: TRBJ2-2; D: TRBD1; DNA: TGTGCCAGTAGGCCACCGGGGACAGGGTCAAGCGGGGAGCTGTTTTTT; CDR3: CASRPPGTGSSGELFF
V: TRBV5-1; J: TRBJ1-5; D: TRBD1; DNA: TGCGCCAGCAGCTTCACTTCAGGGGGCGATCAGCCCCAGCATTTT; CDR3: CASSFTSGGDQPQHF
V: TRBV9; J: TRBJ2-1; D: NA; DNA: TGTGCCAGCAGCCTGGTTAGCGGACCCTACAATGAGCAGTTCTTC; CDR3: CASSLVSGPYNEQFF
V: TRBV4-1; J: TRBJ1-1; D: NA; DNA: TGCGCCAGCAGCCATCCAGGTGCCGAAGCTTTCTTT; CDR3: CASSHPGAEAFF
V: TRBV4-1; J: TRBJ1-1; D: TRBD1; DNA: TGCGCCAGCAGCGTGCAGGGGGCGAAGGACACTGAAGCTTTCTTT; CDR3: CASSVQGAKDTEAFF
V: TRBV19; J: TRBJ1-2; D: NA; DNA: TGTGCCAGTAGTACAGGGCTACGGGGCTACACCTTC; CDR3: CASSTGLRGYTF
V: TRBV5-5; J: TRBJ2-3; D: TRBD1; DNA: TGTGCCACTGCCAACAGGGGAGATACGCAGTATTTT; CDR3: CATANRGDTQYF
V: TRBV2; J: TRBJ2-1; D: NA; DNA: TGTGCCAGCAGTGAAGTGGAGACTATCAATGAGCAGTTCTTC; CDR3: CASSEVETINEQFF
V: TRBV6-5; J: TRBJ1-1; D: NA; DNA: TGTGCCAGCAGTTACTCGTTGGTCGGGGACACTGAAGCTTTCTTT; CDR3: CASSYSLVGDTEAFF
V: TRBV29-1; J: TRBJ2-7; D: NA; DNA: TGCAGCACTCTGTTGGGCTCCGAGCAGTACTTC; CDR3: CSTLLGSEQYF